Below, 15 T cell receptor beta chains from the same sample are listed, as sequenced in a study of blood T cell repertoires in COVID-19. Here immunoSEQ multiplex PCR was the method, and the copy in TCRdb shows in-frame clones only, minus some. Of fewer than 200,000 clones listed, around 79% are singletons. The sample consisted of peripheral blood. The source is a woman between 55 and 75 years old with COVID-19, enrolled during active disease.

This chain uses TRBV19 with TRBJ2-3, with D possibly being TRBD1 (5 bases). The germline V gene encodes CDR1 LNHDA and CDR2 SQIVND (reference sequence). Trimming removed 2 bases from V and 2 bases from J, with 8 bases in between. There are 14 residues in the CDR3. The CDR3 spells CASSIQGSTDTQYF. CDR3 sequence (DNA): TGTGCCAGTAGTATACAGGGCTCCACAGATACGCAGTATTTT. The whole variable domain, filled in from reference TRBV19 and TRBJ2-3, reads DGGITQSPKYLFRKEGQNVTLSCEQNLNHDAMYWYRQDPGQGLRLIYYSQIVNDFQKGDIAEGYSVSREKKESFPLTVTSAQKNPTAFYLCASSIQGSTDTQYFGPGTRLTVL.

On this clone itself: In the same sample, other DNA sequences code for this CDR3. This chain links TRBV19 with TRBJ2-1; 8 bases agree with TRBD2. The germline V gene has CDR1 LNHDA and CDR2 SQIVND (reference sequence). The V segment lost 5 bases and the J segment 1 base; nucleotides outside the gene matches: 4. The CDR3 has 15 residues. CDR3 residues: CASSPSGSSYNEQFF. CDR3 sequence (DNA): TGTGCCAGTAGTCCTAGCGGGTCGTCCTACAATGAGCAGTTCTTC.

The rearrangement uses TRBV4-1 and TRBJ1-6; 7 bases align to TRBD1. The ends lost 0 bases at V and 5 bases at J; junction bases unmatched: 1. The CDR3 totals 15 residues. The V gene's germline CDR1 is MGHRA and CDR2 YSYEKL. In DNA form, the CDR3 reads TGCGCCAGCAGCCAAGAAACAGGGGATAATTCACCCCTCCACTTT. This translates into CASSQETGDNSPLHF.

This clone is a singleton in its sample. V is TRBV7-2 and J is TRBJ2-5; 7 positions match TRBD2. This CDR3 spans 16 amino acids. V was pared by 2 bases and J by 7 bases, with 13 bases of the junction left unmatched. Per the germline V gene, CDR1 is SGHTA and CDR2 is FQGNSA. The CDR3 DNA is TGTGCCAGCAGCTTACTTGGCCTAGCGGATAGGGGGACCCAGTACTTC. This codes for CASSLLGLADRGTQYF.

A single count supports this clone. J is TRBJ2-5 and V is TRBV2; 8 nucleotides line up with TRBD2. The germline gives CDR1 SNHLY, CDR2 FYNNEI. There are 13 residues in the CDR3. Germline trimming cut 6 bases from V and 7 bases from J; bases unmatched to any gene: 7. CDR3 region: CASSGGGGGTQYF. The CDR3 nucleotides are TGTGCCAGCAGCGGGGGGGGCGGCGGGACCCAGTACTTC.

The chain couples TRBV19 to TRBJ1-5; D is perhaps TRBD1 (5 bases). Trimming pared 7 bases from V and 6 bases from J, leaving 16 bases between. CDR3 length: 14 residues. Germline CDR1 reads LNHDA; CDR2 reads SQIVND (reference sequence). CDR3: CASKGQGGGQPQHF. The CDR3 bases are TGTGCCAGTAAGGGGCAGGGCGGGGGTCAGCCCCAGCATTTT.

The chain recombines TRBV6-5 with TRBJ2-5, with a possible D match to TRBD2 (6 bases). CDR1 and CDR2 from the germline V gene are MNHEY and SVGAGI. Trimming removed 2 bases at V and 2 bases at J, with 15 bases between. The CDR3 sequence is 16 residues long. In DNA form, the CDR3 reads TGTGCCAGCAGTTACAATCCGGGGACTCTACAAGAGACCCAGTACTTC. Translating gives CASSYNPGTLQETQYF.

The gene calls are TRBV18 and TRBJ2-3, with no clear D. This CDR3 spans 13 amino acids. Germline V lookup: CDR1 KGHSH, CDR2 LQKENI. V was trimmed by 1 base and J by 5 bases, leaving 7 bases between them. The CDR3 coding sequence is TGTGCCAGCTCACCACGCGAGTTAGATACGCAGTATTTT. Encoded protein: CASSPRELDTQYF.

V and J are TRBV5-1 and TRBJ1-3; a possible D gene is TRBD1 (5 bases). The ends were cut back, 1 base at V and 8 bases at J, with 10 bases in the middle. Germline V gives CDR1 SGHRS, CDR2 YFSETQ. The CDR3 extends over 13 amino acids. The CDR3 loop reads CASSLTGGDTIYF. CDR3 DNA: TGCGCCAGCAGCTTGACAGGAGGGGACACCATATATTTT.

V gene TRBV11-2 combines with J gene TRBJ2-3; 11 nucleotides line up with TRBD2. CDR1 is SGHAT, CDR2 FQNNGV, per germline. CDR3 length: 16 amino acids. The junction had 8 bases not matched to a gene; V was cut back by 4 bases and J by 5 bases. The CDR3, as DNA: TGTGCCAGCAGCTCGCTAGCGGGAGGCGGTAGAGATACGCAGTATTTT. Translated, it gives CASSSLAGGGRDTQYF.

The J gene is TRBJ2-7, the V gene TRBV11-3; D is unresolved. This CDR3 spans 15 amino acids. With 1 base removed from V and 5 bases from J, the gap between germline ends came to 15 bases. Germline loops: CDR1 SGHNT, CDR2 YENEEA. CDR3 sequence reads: CASSLGAPMVNEQYV. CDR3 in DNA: TGTGCCAGCAGCTTAGGGGCCCCCATGGTGAACGAGCAGTACGTC.

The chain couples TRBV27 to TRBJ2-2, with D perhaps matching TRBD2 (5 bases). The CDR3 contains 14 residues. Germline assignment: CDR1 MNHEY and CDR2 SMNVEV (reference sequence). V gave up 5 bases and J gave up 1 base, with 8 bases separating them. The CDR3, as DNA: TGTGCCAGCAGTGGAGGTATGAACACCGGGGAGCTGTTTTTT. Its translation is CASSGGMNTGELFF.

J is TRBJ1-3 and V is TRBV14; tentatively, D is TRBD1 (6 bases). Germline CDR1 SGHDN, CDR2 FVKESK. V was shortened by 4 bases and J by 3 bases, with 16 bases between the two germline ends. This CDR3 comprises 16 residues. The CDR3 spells CASSPSQGSRGNTIYF. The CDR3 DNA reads TGTGCCAGCAGCCCATCGCAGGGGTCGCGTGGAAACACCATATATTTT.

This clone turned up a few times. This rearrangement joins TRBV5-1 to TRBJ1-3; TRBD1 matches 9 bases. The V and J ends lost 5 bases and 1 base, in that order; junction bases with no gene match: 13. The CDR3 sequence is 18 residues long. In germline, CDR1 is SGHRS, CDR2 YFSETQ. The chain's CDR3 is CASRPDRGLRFSGNTIYF. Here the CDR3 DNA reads TGCGCCAGCAGGCCGGACAGGGGTCTTCGATTTTCTGGAAACACCATATATTTT.

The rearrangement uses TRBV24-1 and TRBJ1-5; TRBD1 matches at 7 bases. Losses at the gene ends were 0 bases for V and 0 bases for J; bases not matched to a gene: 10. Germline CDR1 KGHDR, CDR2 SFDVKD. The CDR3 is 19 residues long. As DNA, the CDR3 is TGTGCCACCAGTGATTTGCGGGACAGTACACCGTATAGCAATCAGCCCCAGCATTTT. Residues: CATSDLRDSTPYSNQPQHF.